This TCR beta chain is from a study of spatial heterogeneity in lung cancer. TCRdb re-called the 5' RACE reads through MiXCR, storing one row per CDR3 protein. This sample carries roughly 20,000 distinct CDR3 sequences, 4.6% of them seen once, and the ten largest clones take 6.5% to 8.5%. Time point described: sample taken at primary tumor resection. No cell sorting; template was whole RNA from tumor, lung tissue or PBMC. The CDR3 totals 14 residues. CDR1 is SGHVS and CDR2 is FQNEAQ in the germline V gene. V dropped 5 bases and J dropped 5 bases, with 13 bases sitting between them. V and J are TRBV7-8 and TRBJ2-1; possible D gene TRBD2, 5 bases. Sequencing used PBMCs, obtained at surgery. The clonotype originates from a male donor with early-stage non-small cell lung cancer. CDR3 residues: CASSREGEDNEQFF. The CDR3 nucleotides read TGTGCCAGCAGCCGCGAGGGAGAGGACAATGAGCAGTTCTTC.